The next 21 T cell receptor beta chains were all read from a single sample in a study of cytomegalovirus exposure and HLA in healthy donors. The PCR used 60 Vbeta and 13 Jbeta primers. The protocol was immunoSEQ multiplex PCR, while the TCRdb copy is restricted to in-frame clones and leaves out a portion. The repertoire includes some 190,000 clones, 77% of them detected once, and 1.4% sits in the top ten. Specimen: PBMCs. Every receptor here comes from a man in his late teens or twenties in good health and CMV-seronegative.

The sample holds a few counts of this clone. This chain links TRBV5-6 with TRBJ2-7, with TRBD1 as a possible D gene (6 bases). In germline, CDR1 is SGHDT, CDR2 YYEEEE. CDR3 length: 13 amino acids. The germline V and J ends were trimmed by 5 bases and 0 bases, with 9 bases remaining between them. CDR3 region: CASSQDSSYEQYF. CDR3 bases: TGTGCCAGCAGTCAGGACAGCTCCTACGAGCAGTACTTC.

Comment on this clone: One junction end does not reproduce the germline sequence, and a read error may be involved. This chain links TRBV30 with TRBJ1-2; D is uncertain. There are 17 residues in the CDR3. Germline CDR1 reads GTSNPN; CDR2 reads SVGIG (reference sequence). The DNA for the CDR3 is TGTGCCTGGAGTGTCGCTTCAGTACCCCAGATAAACTATGGCTACCCCTTC. It specifies CAWSVASVPQINYGYPF.

The J gene is TRBJ2-1, the V gene TRBV5-8; 10 bases match TRBD1. The CDR3 extends over 17 amino acids. In germline, CDR1 is SGHTS, CDR2 YDEGEE. The V gene end was trimmed by 0 bases and the J gene end by 7 bases; junction bases not matched to a gene: 10. In DNA, the CDR3 is TGTGCCAGCAGCTTGGGACAGGGGGCCGTGAGGGTGAATGAGCAGTTCTTC. Translating it yields CASSLGQGAVRVNEQFF.

DNA of the CDR3: TGTGCCAGCAGCACCCGGACTAGCAGAAACGGGGAGCTGTTTTTT. This translates into CASSTRTSRNGELFF. The rearrangement joins TRBV7-2 to TRBJ2-2; TRBD2 agrees at 8 bases. This CDR3 has 15 amino acids. Germline V gene data show CDR1 as SGHTA and CDR2 as FQGNSA. The V and J ends lost 5 bases and 7 bases, in that order; junction bases with no gene match: 9.

The rearrangement uses TRBV11-1 and TRBJ2-1, with D unresolved. V dropped 3 bases and J dropped 0 bases, with 12 bases sitting between them. Germline V lookup: CDR1 SGHAT, CDR2 FQDESV (reference sequence). This CDR3 region has 16 residues. CDR3 residues: CASSFERRSSYNEQFF. In DNA, the CDR3 is TGTGCCAGCAGCTTTGAACGAAGGAGCTCCTACAATGAGCAGTTCTTC.

V usage is TRBV5-1 and J usage is TRBJ2-1; TRBD2 aligns across 14 bases. Trimming took 0 bases from V and 8 from J; bases not matched to a gene: 4. Germline loops: CDR1 SGHRS, CDR2 YFSETQ. The CDR3 runs to 16 residues. The CDR3 bases are TGCGCCAGCAGCTTGGGGGGGACTAGCGGGGGTGATGAGCAGTTCTTC. This encodes CASSLGGTSGGDEQFF.

V usage is TRBV7-9 and J usage is TRBJ1-5, with 11 bases lining up with TRBD1. V trimming: 1 base; J trimming: 4 bases; junction bases outside the gene matches: 12. The CDR3 loop spans 19 amino acids. Per germline, CDR1 SEHNR and CDR2 FQNEAQ (reference sequence). The CDR3 protein is CASSLGRTGGLGINQPQHF. The CDR3 DNA follows: TGTGCCAGCAGCTTAGGGCGGACAGGGGGCCTGGGAATTAATCAGCCCCAGCATTTT.

The chain employs TRBV7-9 and TRBJ1-3, with a possible D match to TRBD1 (5 bases). This CDR3 has 16 amino acids. Trimming stripped 3 bases from V and 2 bases from J, with 14 bases between. The germline gives CDR1 SEHNR, CDR2 FQNEAQ (reference sequence). This CDR3 reads CASSLEGRSPGNTIYF. The CDR3 DNA follows: TGTGCCAGCAGCTTGGAGGGACGGAGCCCTGGAAACACCATATATTTT.

This chain links TRBV30 with TRBJ1-1, with D tentatively TRBD1 (5 bases). V lost 2 bases to trimming and J lost 0 bases, with 22 bases between them. This CDR3 comprises 18 residues. CDR1 is GTSNPN, CDR2 SVGIG, per germline (reference sequence). In nucleotides, the CDR3 is TGTGCCTGGAGTTATCCTTGGGCCCTCTTAGGGGTGAACACTGAAGCTTTCTTT. It is translated as CAWSYPWALLGVNTEAFF.

V usage is TRBV4-3 and J usage is TRBJ1-1; no clear D gene. The germline V gene has CDR1 LGHNA and CDR2 YSLEER. This CDR3 comprises 19 residues. V lost 0 bases to trimming and J lost 3 bases, with 23 bases between them. The CDR3 reads CASSQDPPHQDPWDTEAFF. The DNA of the CDR3 is TGCGCCAGCAGCCAAGATCCCCCTCACCAGGATCCCTGGGACACTGAAGCTTTCTTT.

V gene TRBV11-3 combines with J gene TRBJ2-5; TRBD1 matches at 7 bases. This CDR3 has 15 amino acids. V shed 3 bases, J shed 5 bases, and the junction held 9 bases outside the gene matches. CDR1 and CDR2 from the germline V gene are SGHNT and YENEEA. The CDR3 loop is CASSLGHLTGETQYF. CDR3 coding DNA: TGTGCCAGCAGCTTGGGACATTTGACAGGGGAGACCCAGTACTTC.

The chain employs TRBV5-1 and TRBJ2-7; D uncertain. The CDR3 contains 15 residues. Trimming pared 4 bases from V and 6 bases from J, leaving 20 bases between. Germline V lookup: CDR1 SGHRS, CDR2 YFSETQ. The CDR3 loop is CASSRRRIIAGEQYF. As DNA, the CDR3 is TGCGCCAGCAGCCGGCGGCGGATAATAGCTGGCGAGCAGTACTTC.

In the case of this clone: A read error may account for a junction end that differs from germline. The gene calls are TRBV20-1 and TRBJ1-1; no clear D. Germline V CDR1 and CDR2: DFQATT, SNEGSKA (reference sequence). This CDR3 contains 11 residues. The CDR3 here is CSARADTEAFF. CDR3 bases: TGCAGTGCAAGAGCGGACACTGAAGCTTTCTTT.

The chain carries TRBV15 and TRBJ2-1; 7 bases are a match to TRBD1. Germline V CDR1 and CDR2: LNHNV, YYDKDF (reference sequence). This CDR3 comprises 14 residues. V dropped 5 bases and J dropped 7; count of bases not matched to a gene: 8. The CDR3 DNA sequence: TGTGCCACCAGCCCCTACAGGGGTAGTAATGAGCAGTTCTTC. Its translation: CATSPYRGSNEQFF.

V is TRBV6-1 and J is TRBJ1-2; D perhaps matches TRBD1 (6 bases). The CDR3 has 17 residues. V shed 3 bases and J shed 0 bases, with 17 bases lying between them. Germline V gives CDR1 MNHNS, CDR2 SASEGT. The CDR3 bases are TGTGCCAGCAGTGACCGGACAGTAAATCGGGCTAACTATGGCTACACCTTC. Protein: CASSDRTVNRANYGYTF.

Concerning this clone itself: The CDR3 does not close with the conserved phenylalanine or tryptophan, likely indicating a read error. The rearrangement uses TRBV5-1 and TRBJ1-1; 7 bases align to TRBD1. Looked up from germline, CDR1 is SGHRS and CDR2 is YFSETQ. V was pared by 2 bases and J by 4 bases, with 2 bases of the junction left unmatched. This CDR3 comprises 13 residues. Written as DNA, the CDR3 is TGCGCCAGCAGCTTTAGGGGGCTCACTGAAGCTTTCTCT. It translates to CASSFRGLTEAFS.

This clone was recorded a few times. This chain joins TRBV21-1 and TRBJ2-1; the tabulated D call, TRBD2, remains unverified against the DNA. TRBV21-1 is listed as a pseudogene. This CDR3 has 14 amino acids. CDR3 sequence (DNA): TGTGCCAGCACCCAGCGGCTAGCGGGCGATGAGCAGTTCTTC. Its translation: CASTQRLAGDEQFF.

The chain employs TRBV7-2 and TRBJ2-2, with 14 bases fitting TRBD2. Germline-derived CDR1 and CDR2 are SGHTA and FQGNSA. After removal of 5 bases from V and 4 bases from J, the junction contained 9 bases not matched to a gene. This CDR3 has 18 residues. CDR3 amino acids: CASSPRLAGGPGTGELFF. CDR3 bases: TGTGCCAGCAGCCCCCGACTAGCGGGGGGGCCAGGCACCGGGGAGCTGTTTTTT. Full variable domain (remainder filled in from reference TRBV7-2 and TRBJ2-2): GAGVSQSPSNKVTEKGKDVELRCDPISGHTALYWYRQSLGQGLEFLIYFQGNSAPDKSGLPSDRFSAERTGGSVSTLTIQRTQQEDSAVYLCASSPRLAGGPGTGELFFGEGSRLTVL.

This chain joins TRBV5-1 and TRBJ1-1; TRBD1 matches 7 bases. The CDR3 is 13 amino acids. V dropped 2 bases and J dropped 4; count of bases not matched to a gene: 2. CDR1 is SGHRS, CDR2 YFSETQ, per germline. The CDR3: CASSFRGLTEAFF. The DNA for the CDR3 is TGCGCCAGCAGCTTTAGGGGGCTCACTGAAGCTTTCTTT.

The chain has TRBV9 and TRBJ1-3; no reliable D call. V was shortened by 3 bases and J by 0 bases, with 10 bases between the two germline ends. Per germline, CDR1 SGDLS and CDR2 YYNGEE. The CDR3 consists of 15 residues. The CDR3 loop is CASSADSLSGNTIYF. Here the CDR3 DNA reads TGTGCCAGCAGCGCAGACTCTCTCTCTGGAAACACCATATATTTT.

The chain links TRBV5-1 to TRBJ2-7, with TRBD1 matching over 8 bases. V was pared by 4 bases and J by 5 bases, with 11 bases of the junction left unmatched. The V gene's germline CDR1 is SGHRS and CDR2 YFSETQ. This CDR3 spans 15 amino acids. The CDR3 is CASSQAGTGMNEQYF. The CDR3 DNA reads as TGCGCCAGCAGCCAAGCCGGGACAGGCATGAACGAGCAGTACTTC.